The 15 T cell receptor beta chains reported below all come from one sample, sequenced in a study of naive and memory T cell subsets. An equimolar mix of two oligonucleotides served as the beta constant-region primer for TRBC1 and TRBC2. MiXCR, applied by TCRdb to the UMI-ligation and nested PCR reads, yields one record per CDR3 protein. This sample has under 40,000 distinct CDR3 sequences, with more than 10% found just once. The sample was effector memory CD4+ T cells from blood. Noted subset: effector memory, CD45RA- CD27-. These receptors were taken from a human donor in good health.

This clonotype was counted a few times. The gene calls are TRBV5-4 and TRBJ2-1, with 12 bases aligning to TRBD2. The germline gives CDR1 SGHNT, CDR2 YYREEE (reference sequence). The CDR3 is 17 residues long. The V segment lost 0 bases and the J segment 8 bases; nucleotides outside the gene matches: 9. In nucleotides, the CDR3 is TGTGCCAGCAGCTTGGCCATGTCTAGCGGGAGGGTCTATGAGCAGTTCTTC. Amino acids: CASSLAMSSGRVYEQFF.

In DNA, the CDR3 is TGCGCCAGCAGCCAGCAGGGGTTTAGTGCCTATGGCTACACCTTC. This encodes CASSQQGFSAYGYTF. V and J are TRBV5-1 and TRBJ1-2; a possible D gene is TRBD1 (6 bases). Trimming took off 4 bases at V and 4 bases at J, with 17 bases between the two ends. CDR3 length: 15 amino acids. CDR1 is SGHRS, CDR2 YFSETQ, per germline. The full variable domain, in which reference TRBV5-1 and TRBJ1-2 provide the parts outside the CDR3, is KAGVTQTPRYLIKTRGQQVTLSCSPISGHRSVSWYQQTPGQGLQFLFEYFSETQRNKGNFPGRFSGRQFSNSRSEMNVSTLELGDSALYLCASSQQGFSAYGYTFGSGTRLTVV.

This clonotype was counted only a few times. The genes are TRBV5-5 and TRBJ2-2; possible D gene TRBD2, 5 bases. The CDR3 length is 12 residues. V lost 4 bases to trimming and J lost 7 bases, with 8 bases between them. CDR1 is SGHKS and CDR2 is YYEKEE in the germline V gene (reference sequence). CDR3 bases: TGTGCCAGCAGCACCGGGGACGGGGAGCTGTTTTTT. This translates into CASSTGDGELFF.

This clonotype was recorded at least ten times. The J gene is TRBJ1-5, the V gene TRBV27, with TRBD1 as a possible D gene (5 bases). Germline values: CDR1 MNHEY, CDR2 SMNVEV (reference sequence). The CDR3 covers 17 residues. V dropped 0 bases and J dropped 6 bases, with 18 bases sitting between them. The CDR3 reads CASSLSASGTYGQPQHF. The CDR3 DNA sequence: TGTGCCAGCAGTTTATCGGCTTCTGGGACCTACGGTCAGCCCCAGCATTTT.

This clonotype occurred many times. V is TRBV6-2 or TRBV6-3 and J is TRBJ2-1, with D possibly TRBD1 on 6 matching bases. The CDR3 loop spans 17 amino acids. Germline values: CDR1 MNHEY, CDR2 SVGEGT. With 5 bases removed from V and 0 bases from J, the gap between germline ends came to 17 bases. The CDR3 DNA follows: TGTGCCAGCAGTGACAGGATTAAGGGCACCTCCTACAATGAGCAGTTCTTC. This translates into CASSDRIKGTSYNEQFF.

Of note for this clonotype: One end of the junction varies from germline; a read error may be responsible. J is TRBJ2-4 and V is TRBV3-1; possible D gene TRBD1, 6 bases. Germline-derived CDR1 and CDR2 are LGHDT and YNNKEL (reference sequence). The CDR3 consists of 12 residues. As DNA, the CDR3 is TGTGAAAGAAGAAGGGACAAACACATTCAGTACTTC. The encoded protein is CERRRDKHIQYF.

The rearrangement uses TRBV20-1 and TRBJ1-4; weak D call: TRBD1 (6 bases). Trimming removed 5 bases from V and 12 bases from J, with 16 bases in between. The CDR3 loop spans 12 amino acids. The germline gives CDR1 DFQATT, CDR2 SNEGSKA (reference sequence). CDR3 DNA: TGCAGTGCTGGGCAGGGGTGGAAAGAACTGTTTTTT. This translates into CSAGQGWKELFF.

V and J are TRBV12-3 or TRBV12-4 and TRBJ2-7; the D gene could be TRBD1 or TRBD2 (5 bases each). This CDR3 is 15 amino acids long. Trimming shortened V by 6 bases and J by 7 bases, and 22 bases separated the two germline ends. The CDR3 here is CASSLRTTVEREQYF. CDR3 coding DNA: TGTGCCAGCAGCCTTAGGACAACCGTTGAGCGGGAGCAGTACTTC.

The V gene is TRBV3-1, the J gene TRBJ1-1; D uncertain. Trimming stripped 0 bases from V and 8 bases from J, with 7 bases between. Germline-derived CDR1 and CDR2 are LGHDT and YNNKEL (reference sequence). The CDR3 consists of 12 residues. Here the CDR3 DNA reads TGTGCCAGCAGCCAAGACACTAGAGAAGCTTTCTTT. This gives the protein CASSQDTREAFF. Complete variable domain (other parts from reference TRBV3-1 and TRBJ1-1): DTAVSQTPKYLVTQMGNDKSIKCEQNLGHDTMYWYKQDSKKFLKIMFSYNNKELIINETVPNRFSPKSPDKAHLNLHINSLELGDSAVYFCASSQDTREAFFGQGTRLTVV.

This clonotype was observed many times. The V and J genes are TRBV6-1 and TRBJ1-6, with D possibly matching TRBD1 (6 bases). The CDR3 sequence is 16 residues long. Germline CDR1 reads MNHNS; CDR2 reads SASEGT. V dropped 10 bases and J dropped 0 bases, with 16 bases sitting between them. The CDR3 is CATRQEPTSYNSPLHF. Written as DNA, the CDR3 is TGTGCCACAAGACAGGAGCCAACCTCCTATAATTCACCCCTCCACTTT.

This clonotype was detected many times. The chain recombines TRBV7-9 with TRBJ2-1, with TRBD2 identical over 7 bases. This CDR3 contains 16 residues. Germline values: CDR1 SEHNR, CDR2 FQNEAQ (reference sequence). Germline trimming cut 3 bases from V and 15 bases from J; bases unmatched to any gene: 20. Written as DNA, the CDR3 is TGTGCCAGCAGCTTTGGTGGCGGGGGATCCCTAACCCTAGGGTTCTTC. Protein: CASSFGGGGSLTLGFF.

The chain recombines TRBV20-1 with TRBJ2-7, with 10 bases aligning to TRBD2. Trimming at V came to 2 bases and at J to 5 bases, leaving 12 bases not matched to a gene. The germline gives CDR1 DFQATT, CDR2 SNEGSKA (reference sequence). This CDR3 comprises 16 residues. The CDR3 DNA is TGCAGTGCTAGAAGGGTTCTAGCGGGAGACGGGGACGAGCAGTACTTC. It encodes CSARRVLAGDGDEQYF.

This clonotype was counted many times. The genes are TRBV6-6 and TRBJ2-5; the match to TRBD1 covers 7 bases. V shed 5 bases and J 3 bases; nucleotides not matched to a gene: 9. The CDR3 length is 15 residues. CDR1 MNHNY and CDR2 SVGAGI come from the germline V gene (reference sequence). Here the CDR3 DNA reads TGTGCCAGCAGTGTATCCGGGACAGACAAAGAGACCCAGTACTTC. It yields the protein CASSVSGTDKETQYF.

In its sample, this clonotype was seen many times. This sequence joins TRBV20-1 and TRBJ1-2, with D perhaps TRBD1 (5 bases). In germline, CDR1 is DFQATT, CDR2 SNEGSKA (reference sequence). Trimming removed 1 base at V and 2 bases at J, with 14 bases between. CDR3 length: 15 residues. CDR3 region: CSARVTEWGNYGYTF. CDR3 DNA: TGCAGTGCTAGAGTTACAGAATGGGGGAACTATGGCTACACCTTC.

This clonotype was seen a few times. The genes are TRBV20-1 and TRBJ2-1; 9 bases map to TRBD2. Trimming at V came to 1 base and at J to 6 bases, leaving 4 bases not matched to a gene. Looked up from germline, CDR1 is DFQATT and CDR2 is SNEGSKA (reference sequence). This CDR3 is 14 amino acids long. The CDR3 bases are TGCAGTGCTAGAGCTCGCGGGAGGGGCAATGAGCAGTTCTTC. Its translation is CSARARGRGNEQFF.